The rows below give T cell receptor beta chains drawn from one sample of a study of T cells of healthy individuals. One entry per CDR3 protein results from TCRdb running MiXCR on the 5' RACE reads. The table shows some 100,000 distinct CDR3 sequences, with roughly a sixth occurring only once. The receptor set was obtained from a human donor in good health. Each CDR3 is given with its conserved first and last residue. The D gene is left open where the match is weak. Where a row states a size, it is once, few, many or the class of an expanded clone; other rows omit it.

abundance	v_gene	len	d_gene	j_gene	CDR3aa	CDR3nt
many	TRBV4-3	17	TRBD1	TRBJ1-6	CASSQDLGQGASSPLHF	TGCGCCAGCAGCCAAGATCTAGGACAGGGGGCAAGTTCACCCCTCCACTTT
many	TRBV11-2	16	TRBD1	TRBJ2-3	CASSLRGTGGADTQYF	TGTGCCAGCAGCTTAAGGGGGACAGGGGGCGCAGATACGCAGTATTTT
few	TRBV18	18	TRBD1	TRBJ2-7	CASSTGGSGTGGFYEQYF	TGTGCCAGCTCGACCGGGGGTAGCGGGACAGGGGGTTTCTACGAGCAGTACTTC
-	TRBV11-2	12	-	TRBJ1-1	CASSATGVKAFF	TGTGCCAGCAGCGCTACCGGGGTCAAAGCTTTCTTT
-	TRBV7-2	14	-	TRBJ1-6	CASSLWDPNSPLHF	TGTGCCAGCAGCTTATGGGATCCGAATTCACCCCTCCACTTT
few	TRBV29-1	11	-	TRBJ2-4	CSVLAKNIQYF	TGCAGCGTTCTAGCCAAAAACATTCAGTACTTC
-	TRBV20-1	15	-	TRBJ2-1	CSANILWERFDEQFF	TGCAGTGCAAACATCTTGTGGGAGCGGTTCGATGAGCAGTTCTTC
few	TRBV7-2	16	-	TRBJ2-3	CASSSPGLRAAGAQYF	TGTGCCAGCAGCTCACCGGGACTTAGAGCGGCTGGCGCGCAGTATTTT
many	TRBV7-2	16	TRBD1	TRBJ2-7	CASSLGVADRVSEQYF	TGTGCCAGCAGCTTAGGAGTCGCGGACAGGGTGTCCGAGCAGTACTTC
few	TRBV28	20	TRBD1	TRBJ1-4	CASSFPPGQGVGFENEKLFF	TGTGCCAGCAGTTTTCCCCCGGGACAGGGGGTTGGTTTTGAGAATGAAAAACTGTTTTTT
few	TRBV24-1	13	-	TRBJ2-7	CATSDSGTYEQYF	TGTGCCACCAGTGACTCAGGGACCTACGAGCAGTACTTC